This TCR beta chain was recovered during a study of blood T cells in healthy people across ages. This clonotype was counted only a few times. Its antigen is not identified. Through a sample-barcoded 5' primer and a J-beta primer mix, a second PCR was run for roughly 6 to 12 cycles. From each sample, at least 3 million paired-end reads containing CDR3 were obtained. Each CDR3 protein gets one entry after TCRdb re-called the 5' RACE reads with MiXCR. This sample yields hundreds of thousands of distinct CDR3 sequences, of which roughly 50% are seen a single time; about 20% belongs to the top ten. Study-wide results and limits: The diversity estimates, figures obtained from one million T cells, were considered underestimates. Observed TCR beta diversity per million T cells went down as age went up. This fall followed a roughly linear course with age.

Donors gave around 10 milliliters of peripheral blood apiece. The CDR3 totals 11 residues. CDR1 and CDR2 (germline): MGHRA, YSYEKL. The receptor's source is a man aged 25-45 years in good health. The chain links TRBV4-1 to TRBJ2-1; D ambiguous. The material sequenced was blood. CDR3 amino acids: CASEVYGEQFF. The CDR3 DNA reads TGCGCGAGCGAAGTTTATGGTGAGCAGTTCTTC.